The source of this TCR beta chain is a study of OX40 agonist ivuxolimab in advanced cancers. The wider study: Every 2 weeks, patients received ivuxolimab intravenously, dosed at 0.01 to 10 mg/kg.

The CDR3 sequence is 16 residues long. From germline, CDR1 is SGDLS and CDR2 YYNGEE. The junction had 10 bases not matched to a gene; V was cut back by 4 bases and J by 3 bases. Using immunoSEQ multiplex PCR, the repertoire was profiled, and TCRdb retains in-frame clones only, with some absent. There are 95,000 to 150,000 clones in the sample; 92% occur only once, and 0.8% to 1% lies in the top ten. This receptor was identified in an adult with an advanced solid tumor such as melanoma, head and neck, liver or kidney cancer. V and J are TRBV9 and TRBJ2-1, with TRBD2 matching 7 bases. The sequencing used CD4+ or CD8+ T cells sorted from blood, collected in a trial of the OX40 agonist ivuxolimab. The CDR3 sequence: CASSLDWGEGYNEQFF. CDR3 DNA sequence: TGTGCCAGCAGCCTAGATTGGGGGGAGGGCTACAATGAGCAGTTCTTC.